This T cell receptor beta chain was sequenced during a study of T cell responses to AZD1222 COVID-19 vaccine (dated by TCRdb to the early 2020s). Background for the entire study: AZD1222 recipients with second doses at about 4 weeks or about 12 weeks were pooled, because spike-specific TCR depth and breadth did not differ between schedules. TCR sequencing covered more than 230 trial participants: 200 to 210 given two doses of AZD1222 and 26 given two doses of MenACWY control vaccine. Trial participants were enrolled by age into 18-55, 56-69 and 70-plus year subgroups, with roughly 160, 29 and 62 TCR-sequenced participants respectively.

The CDR3 regions of human TCRbeta chains were subjected to immunosequencing. For the original study's pipeline: TCRs in the repertoires were matched against a reference library of SARS-CoV-2-specific TCRs that had been generated with the MIRA antigen-specificity platform. Breadth was defined as the fraction of unique TCRs that were SARS-CoV-2-associated. Depth was defined as the fraction of total T cells that were SARS-CoV-2-associated. Each spike-specific TCR was assigned to its reactive spike region and to a CD4 or CD8 class using the MIRA data. Log10-transformed breadth and depth values were compared by one-way ANOVA with Sidak's multiple comparisons tests. Not all clones reach the TCRdb copy of this immuneACCESS table, which keeps in-frame sequences only. Checked studies attribute under half of the gap to unresolved V genes and leave the rest unexplained. The V and J calls and clone size were taken over from that table, and D and trimming were inferred from the DNA. This sample has about 85,000 clones in its table, and approximately 89% of those were observed once. Of the sample, about 2% falls within the top ten clones.

The time point label for this specimen denotes: baseline before first vaccination. Samples from vaccinated people were obtained from the UK trials COV001 and COV002, which included a single-blind randomized controlled phase 2/3 trial of AZD1222 (ChAdOx1 nCoV-19) in healthy adults. For TCRbeta chain sequencing, PBMC samples were collected from trial participants at day 0 and at day 28 after the second dose. The investigation overall reported the following: Participants were mostly white British, with more females than males. The authors suggested clonal diversity may have been underestimated. The 56-69-year group was small, and its depth increase did not reach significance, likely because of low power. Spike-specific TCR breadth and depth rose significantly after two AZD1222 doses compared with day 0 and with MenACWY recipients. Conclusions about previously exposed vaccinees are limited because only six or seven AZD1222 recipients were SARS-CoV-2 seropositive at baseline. Epitopes outside the regions mutated in the B.1.351 and B.1.1.7 variants were reportedly recognized by nearly half of the unique spike-specific TCRs. Because no day 14 peak-response samples were available, repertoires were characterized only after the peak T cell response. Vaccine-associated CD4 TCRs spanned the whole spike protein, with dominant responses in regions 160-218 and 743-854.

With regard to this clone: Its binding antigen is unknown. No base quality information exists; no much larger clone differs at one position.

The sample was peripheral blood, taken on day 0 of AZD1222 vaccination. This TCR derives from an adult in good health.

CDR3 loop: CARSHSGTGGNQPQHF. The nucleotide sequence reads TGTGCCAGAAGCCATTCCGGGACAGGGGGCAATCAGCCCCAGCATTTT. The V and J segments used are TRBV5-3 and TRBJ1-5; TRBD1 aligns with 10 central bases. TRBV5-3 counts as an open reading frame of uncertain function. V ends up 4 bases short and J 2 bases short, with an unmatched junction base count of 6. The CDR3, from cysteine to phenylalanine, totals 16 residues. Just the 48-base CDR3 DNA is kept, in frame starting at base 1.